This record concerns one T cell receptor beta chain sequence. Its antigen remains unknown. The sample originates from a study of cytomegalovirus exposure and HLA in healthy donors. The study, taken as a whole, reports: Specificity for CMV antigens was confirmed in vitro for a few of the CMV-associated chains. Analysis was carried out at a later point, and it linked a missense DCLRE1C variant to TCR beta V- and J-gene trimming.

Use of 60 Vbeta and 13 Jbeta primers characterized the PCR. The repertoire was sequenced with immunoSEQ multiplex PCR; TCRdb's copy has only in-frame clones and lacks some. The data hold 150,000 to 160,000 clones, with roughly 82% observed a single time. Trimming pared 4 bases from V and 6 bases from J, leaving 9 bases between. Germline-derived CDR1 and CDR2 are SGHAT and FQNNGV. There are 13 residues in the CDR3. The rearrangement joins TRBV11-2 to TRBJ1-4; no definite D call. This receptor was obtained from a woman in her forties or fifties in good health and CMV-seropositive. Sequenced material: PBMCs. CDR3 region: CASSSGGDEKLFF. The CDR3 region has the DNA TGTGCCAGCAGCTCGGGCGGGGATGAAAAACTGTTTTTT.